This T cell receptor (beta chain) was retrieved from a study of OX40 agonist ivuxolimab in advanced cancers. Some clones are missing from TCRdb's copy, which holds only in-frame ones; the method was immunoSEQ multiplex PCR. The sample lists tens of thousands of clones; 90% to 95% were seen once. Looked up from germline, CDR1 is SGHRS and CDR2 is YFSETQ. The CDR3 length is 15 residues. V lost 5 bases and J lost 4; bases outside the gene matches: 6. This sequence joins TRBV5-1 and TRBJ2-2; TRBD1 matches 9 bases. This sample comprised CD4+ or CD8+ T cells sorted from blood, obtained in a trial of the OX40 agonist ivuxolimab. This TCR came from an adult with an advanced solid tumor such as melanoma, head and neck, liver or kidney cancer. This CDR3 reads CASRGTGMGTGELFF. The CDR3 DNA is TGCGCCAGCAGGGGGACAGGGATGGGCACCGGGGAGCTGTTTTTT.